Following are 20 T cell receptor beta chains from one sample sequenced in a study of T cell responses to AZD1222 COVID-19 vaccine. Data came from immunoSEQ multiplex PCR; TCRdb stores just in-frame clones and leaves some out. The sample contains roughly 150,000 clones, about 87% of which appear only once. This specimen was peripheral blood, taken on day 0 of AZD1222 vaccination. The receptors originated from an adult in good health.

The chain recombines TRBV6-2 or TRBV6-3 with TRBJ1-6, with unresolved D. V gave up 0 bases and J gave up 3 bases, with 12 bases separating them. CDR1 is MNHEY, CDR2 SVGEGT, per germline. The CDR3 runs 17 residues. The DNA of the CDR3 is TGTGCCAGCAGTTACTCGACTGCGCGTAGCTATAATTCACCCCTCCACTTT. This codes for CASSYSTARSYNSPLHF.

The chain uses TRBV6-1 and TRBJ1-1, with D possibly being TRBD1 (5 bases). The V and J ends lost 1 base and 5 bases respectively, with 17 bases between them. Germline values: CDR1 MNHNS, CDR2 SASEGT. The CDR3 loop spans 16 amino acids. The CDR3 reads CASSEVRGTVGTEAFF. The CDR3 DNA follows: TGTGCCAGCAGTGAAGTCCGGGGGACTGTGGGTACTGAAGCTTTCTTT.

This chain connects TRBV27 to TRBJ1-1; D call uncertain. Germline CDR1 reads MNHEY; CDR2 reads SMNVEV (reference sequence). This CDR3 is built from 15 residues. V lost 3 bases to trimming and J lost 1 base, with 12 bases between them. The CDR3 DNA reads TGTGCCAGCAGTTTCCGAGGACCACCGAACACTGAAGCTTTCTTT. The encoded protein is CASSFRGPPNTEAFF.

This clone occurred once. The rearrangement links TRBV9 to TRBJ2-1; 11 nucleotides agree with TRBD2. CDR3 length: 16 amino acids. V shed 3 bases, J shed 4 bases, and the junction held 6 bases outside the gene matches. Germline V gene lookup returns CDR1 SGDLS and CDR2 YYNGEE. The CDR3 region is CASSETSGGLYNEQFF. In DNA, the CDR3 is TGTGCCAGCAGCGAAACTAGCGGGGGCCTTTACAATGAGCAGTTCTTC.

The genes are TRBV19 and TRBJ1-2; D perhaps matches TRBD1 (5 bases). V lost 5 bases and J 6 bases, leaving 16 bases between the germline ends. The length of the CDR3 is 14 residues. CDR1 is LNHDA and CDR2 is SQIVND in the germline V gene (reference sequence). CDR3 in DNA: TGTGCCAGTAGTGAACTGACAGAAATTGATGGCTACACCTTC. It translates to CASSELTEIDGYTF.

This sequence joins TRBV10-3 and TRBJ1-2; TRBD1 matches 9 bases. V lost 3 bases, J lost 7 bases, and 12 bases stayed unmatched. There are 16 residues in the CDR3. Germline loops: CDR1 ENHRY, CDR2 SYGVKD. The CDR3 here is CAISDLGDRGSGGYTF. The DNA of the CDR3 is TGTGCCATCAGTGACCTAGGAGACAGGGGGTCCGGTGGCTACACCTTC.

CDR3 sequence reads: CASTSWRETYNEQFF. The DNA of the CDR3 is TGTGCCAGCACCTCCTGGCGGGAGACCTACAATGAGCAGTTCTTC. J is TRBJ2-1 and V is TRBV27; TRBD2 matches at 7 bases. This CDR3 is 15 amino acids long. After removal of 7 bases from V and 2 bases from J, the junction contained 8 bases not matched to a gene. Looked up from germline, CDR1 is MNHEY and CDR2 is SMNVEV (reference sequence).

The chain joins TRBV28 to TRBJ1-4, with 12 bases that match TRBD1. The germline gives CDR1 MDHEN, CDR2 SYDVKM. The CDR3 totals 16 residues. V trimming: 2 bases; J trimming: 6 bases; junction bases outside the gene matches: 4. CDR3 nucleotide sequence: TGTGCCAGCAGTTTAGCGGGGACAGGGGGCGATGAAAAACTGTTTTTT. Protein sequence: CASSLAGTGGDEKLFF.

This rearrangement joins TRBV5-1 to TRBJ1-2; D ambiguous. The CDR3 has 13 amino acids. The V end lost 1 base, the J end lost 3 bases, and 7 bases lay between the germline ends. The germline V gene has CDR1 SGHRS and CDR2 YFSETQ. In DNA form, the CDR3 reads TGCGCCAGCAGCTTGCTGGCAGACTATGGCTACACCTTC. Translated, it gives CASSLLADYGYTF.

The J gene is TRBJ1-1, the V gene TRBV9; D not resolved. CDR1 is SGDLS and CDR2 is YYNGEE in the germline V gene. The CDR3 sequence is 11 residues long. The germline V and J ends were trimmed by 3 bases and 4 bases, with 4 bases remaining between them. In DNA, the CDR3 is TGTGCCAGCAGCGAGGGCACTGAAGCTTTCTTT. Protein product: CASSEGTEAFF.

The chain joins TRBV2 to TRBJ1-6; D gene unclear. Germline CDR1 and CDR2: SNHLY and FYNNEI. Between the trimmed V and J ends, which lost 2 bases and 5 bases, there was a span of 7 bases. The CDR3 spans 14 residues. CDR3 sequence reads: CASSEYRNNSPLHF. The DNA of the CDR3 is TGTGCCAGCAGTGAATATCGGAATAATTCACCCCTCCACTTT. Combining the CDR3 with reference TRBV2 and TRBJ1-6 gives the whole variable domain EPEVTQTPSHQVTQMGQEVILRCVPISNHLYFYWYRQILGQKVEFLVSFYNNEISEKSEIFDDQFSVERPDGSNFTLKIRSTKLEDSAMYFCASSEYRNNSPLHFGNGTRLTVT.

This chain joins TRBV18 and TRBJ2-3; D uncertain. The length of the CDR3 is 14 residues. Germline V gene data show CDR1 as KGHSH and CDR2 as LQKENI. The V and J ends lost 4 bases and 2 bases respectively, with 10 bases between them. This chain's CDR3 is CASSLRTNTDTQYF. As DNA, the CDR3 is TGTGCCAGCTCACTAAGGACCAACACAGATACGCAGTATTTT.

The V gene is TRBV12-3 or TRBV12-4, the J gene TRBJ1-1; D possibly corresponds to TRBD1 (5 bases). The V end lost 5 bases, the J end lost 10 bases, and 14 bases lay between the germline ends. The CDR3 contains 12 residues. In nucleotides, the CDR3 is TGTGCCAGCAGTACGCAGGGAAGGGCAGCTTTCTTT. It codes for CASSTQGRAAFF.

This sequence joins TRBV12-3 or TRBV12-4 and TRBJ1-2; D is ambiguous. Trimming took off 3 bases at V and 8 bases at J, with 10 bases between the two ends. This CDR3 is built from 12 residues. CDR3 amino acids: CASSLGQSGYTF. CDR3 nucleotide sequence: TGTGCCAGCAGTTTGGGCCAGTCGGGCTACACCTTC.

CDR3 amino acids: CASSPTVAGLYEQYF. The CDR3 DNA sequence: TGCGCCAGCAGCCCCACTGTAGCGGGACTATACGAGCAGTACTTC. The J gene is TRBJ2-7, the V gene TRBV5-1, with TRBD2 matching 8 bases. With V trimmed by 4 bases and J by 4 bases, 10 bases remained unmatched. CDR1 and CDR2 from the germline V gene are SGHRS and YFSETQ. The CDR3 is 15 residues long.

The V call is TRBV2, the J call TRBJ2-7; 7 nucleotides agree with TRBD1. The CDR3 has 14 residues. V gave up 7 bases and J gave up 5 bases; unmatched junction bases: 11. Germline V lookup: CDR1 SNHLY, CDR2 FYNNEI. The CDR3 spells CASTGQVKLDEQYF. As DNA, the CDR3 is TGTGCCAGCACCGGACAGGTAAAATTGGACGAGCAGTACTTC.

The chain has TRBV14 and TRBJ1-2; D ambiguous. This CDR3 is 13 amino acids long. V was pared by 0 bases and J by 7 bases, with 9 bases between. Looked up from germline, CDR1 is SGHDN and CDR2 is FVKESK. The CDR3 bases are TGTGCCAGCAGCCAAGATGCCCCGGGTGGCTACACCTTC. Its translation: CASSQDAPGGYTF.

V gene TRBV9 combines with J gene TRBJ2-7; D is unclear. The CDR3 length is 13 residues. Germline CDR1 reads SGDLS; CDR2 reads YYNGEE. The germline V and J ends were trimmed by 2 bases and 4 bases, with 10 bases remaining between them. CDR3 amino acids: CASSVGPSYEQYF. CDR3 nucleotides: TGTGCCAGCAGCGTTGGCCCCAGTTACGAGCAGTACTTC.

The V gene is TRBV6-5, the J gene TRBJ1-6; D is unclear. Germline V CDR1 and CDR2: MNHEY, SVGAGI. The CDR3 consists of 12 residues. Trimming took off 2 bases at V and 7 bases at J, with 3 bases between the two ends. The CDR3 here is CASSYTNSPLHF. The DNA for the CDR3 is TGTGCCAGCAGTTACACAAATTCACCCCTCCACTTT.

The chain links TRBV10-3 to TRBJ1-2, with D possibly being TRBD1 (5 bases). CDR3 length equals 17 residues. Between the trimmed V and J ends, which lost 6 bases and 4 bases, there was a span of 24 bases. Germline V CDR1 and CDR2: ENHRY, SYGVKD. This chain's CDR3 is CAIRRQGNLPGTYGYTF. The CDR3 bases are TGTGCCATCAGGCGGCAGGGCAACCTCCCAGGTACCTATGGCTACACCTTC.